This T cell receptor beta chain appears in the sequencing data of a study of tumor-infiltrating lymphocytes in oesophageal squamous cell carcinoma. This CDR3 is 18 amino acids long. With 7 bases removed from V and 1 base from J, the gap between germline ends came to 23 bases. Germline V gene lookup returns CDR1 MNHEY and CDR2 SMNVEV (reference sequence). Many counts were recorded for this clonotype. Using its own MiXCR run on the PCR reads, TCRdb lists one record per CDR3 protein. This sample has 15,000 to 20,000 distinct CDR3 sequences, with approximately 39% found just once. Sequencing was done on a sample of normal esophageal tissue next to the tumor. This sequence originates from a male donor with esophageal squamous cell carcinoma. The rearrangement links TRBV27 to TRBJ2-1; a weak D match, TRBD1 (6 bases). The DNA of the CDR3 is TGTGCCAGCACCCCAGGGTGGGCAGGGGAAGGGTCCTACAATGAGCAGTTCTTC. This gives the protein CASTPGWAGEGSYNEQFF.